This T cell receptor beta chain comes out of a study of cytomegalovirus exposure and HLA in healthy donors. In the PCR, 60 Vbeta and 13 Jbeta primers were used. Repertoires were generated with immunoSEQ multiplex PCR, while TCRdb's copy carries only in-frame clones and drops some. Found here are roughly 200,000 clones, about 80% of them singletons; the top ten hold roughly 3%. CDR3 size: 14 residues. V shed 2 bases and J shed 1 base, with 9 bases lying between them. In germline, CDR1 is SGHRS, CDR2 YFSETQ. This TCR was sampled from a woman aged 25 to 39 in good health and CMV-seronegative. Sequencing was carried out using PBMCs. The chain links TRBV5-1 to TRBJ1-1, with D uncertain. CDR3 coding DNA: TGCGCCAGCAGCTTTGGCGGATCGAACACTGAAGCTTTCTTT. Encoded protein: CASSFGGSNTEAFF.